This T cell receptor (beta chain) was captured in a study of T cells in Graves' hyperthyroidism and ophthalmopathy. RNA transcripts gave rise to amplified TCR beta CDR3 regions. The HTBI primer set drove a first-round RT-PCR of the TCR CDR3. TCRdb used MiXCR to reprocess the multiplex PCR reads, holding one entry per CDR3 protein. The table has around 440,000 distinct CDR3 sequences, about 15% seen once; the top ten hold almost 8%. This clonotype was detected only a few times. Germline loops: CDR1 DFQATT, CDR2 SNEGSKA (reference sequence). Trimming at V came to 6 bases and at J to 5 bases, leaving 7 bases not matched to a gene. The CDR3 runs to 13 residues.

The sample consisted of blood. The chain links TRBV20-1 to TRBJ1-2, with 9 positions matching TRBD1. This TCR was sampled from a woman aged 18-29 years with Graves' hyperthyroidism. CDR3 protein: CSANDRGKYGYTF. The CDR3 nucleotides read TGCAGTGCAAATGACAGGGGGAAGTATGGCTACACCTTC.